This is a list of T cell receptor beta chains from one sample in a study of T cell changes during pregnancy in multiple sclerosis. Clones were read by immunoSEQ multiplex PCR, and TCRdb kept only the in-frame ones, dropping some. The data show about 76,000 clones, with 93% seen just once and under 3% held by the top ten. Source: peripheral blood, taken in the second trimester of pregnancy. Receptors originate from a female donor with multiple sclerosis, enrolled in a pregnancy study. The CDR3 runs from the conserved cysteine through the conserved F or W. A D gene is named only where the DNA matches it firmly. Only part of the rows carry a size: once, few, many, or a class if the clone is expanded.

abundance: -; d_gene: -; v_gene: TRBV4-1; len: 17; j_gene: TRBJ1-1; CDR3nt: TGCGCCAGCAGCCAAGAGAATTTGCCTAACCAGGGTAAAGAAGCTTTCTTT; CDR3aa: CASSQENLPNQGKEAFF
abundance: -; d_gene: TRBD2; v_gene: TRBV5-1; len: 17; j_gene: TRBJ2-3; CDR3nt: TGCGCCAGCAGCACCCCAGCGGGGGGCAGAGTGACAGATACGCAGTATTTT; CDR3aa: CASSTPAGGRVTDTQYF
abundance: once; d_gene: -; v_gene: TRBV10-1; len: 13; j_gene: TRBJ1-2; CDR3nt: TGCGCCAGCAGTGAACGGGTATCGAGTGGCTACACCTTC; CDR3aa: CASSERVSSGYTF
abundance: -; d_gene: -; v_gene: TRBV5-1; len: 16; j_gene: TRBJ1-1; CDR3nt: TGCGCCAGCAGCCCTACCCCCCAGGGTTTCGGCACTGAAGCTTTCTTT; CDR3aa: CASSPTPQGFGTEAFF
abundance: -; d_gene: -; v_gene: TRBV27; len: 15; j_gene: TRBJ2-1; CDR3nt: TGTGCCAGCAGTTACGACACTAGCTCCTACAATGAGCAGTTCTTC; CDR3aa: CASSYDTSSYNEQFF
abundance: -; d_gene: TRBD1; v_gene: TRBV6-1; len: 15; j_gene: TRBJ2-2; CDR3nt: TGTGCCAGCAGGGGGGACAGGACCCTGGGCGGGGAGCTGCTTTTT; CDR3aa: CASRGDRTLGGELLF
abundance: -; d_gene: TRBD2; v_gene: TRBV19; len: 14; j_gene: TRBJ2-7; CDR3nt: TGTGCCAGTAGTTGGGGACTAGCGGTTTACGAGCAGTACTTC; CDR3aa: CASSWGLAVYEQYF
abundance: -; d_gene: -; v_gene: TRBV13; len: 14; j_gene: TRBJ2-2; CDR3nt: TGTGCCAGCAGCGTAATCTCGAACACCGGGGAGCTGTTTTTT; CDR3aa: CASSVISNTGELFF
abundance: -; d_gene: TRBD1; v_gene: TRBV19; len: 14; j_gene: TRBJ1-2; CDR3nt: TGTGCCAGTAGGAGGGACAGGGGACACTATGGCTACACCTTC; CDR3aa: CASRRDRGHYGYTF
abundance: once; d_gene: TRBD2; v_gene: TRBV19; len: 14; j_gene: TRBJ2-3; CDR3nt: TGTGCCAGTAGTGACGCGGGGGTAGCAGATACGCAGTATTTT; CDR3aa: CASSDAGVADTQYF
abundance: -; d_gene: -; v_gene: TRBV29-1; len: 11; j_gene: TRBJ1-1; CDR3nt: TGCAGCGTTGTCGCGGAGACGTCGGCTTTCTTT; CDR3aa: CSVVAETSAFF
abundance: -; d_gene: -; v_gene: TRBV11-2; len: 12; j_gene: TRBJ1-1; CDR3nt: TGTGCCAGCAGCTTATGGACACCTGAAGCTTTCTTT; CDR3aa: CASSLWTPEAFF
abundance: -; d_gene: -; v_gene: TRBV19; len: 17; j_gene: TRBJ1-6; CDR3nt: TGTGCCAGTAGTATACACAGTGATAGCTCCTATAATTCACCCCTCCACTTT; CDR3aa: CASSIHSDSSYNSPLHF
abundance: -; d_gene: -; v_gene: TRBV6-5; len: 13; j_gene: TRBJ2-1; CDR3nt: TGTGCCAGCAGTTACGCCCGCGAGAATGAGCAGTTCTTC; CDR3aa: CASSYARENEQFF
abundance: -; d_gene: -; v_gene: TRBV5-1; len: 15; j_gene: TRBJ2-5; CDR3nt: TGCGCCAGCAAACAACAGACGACAGCCCAAGAGACCCAGTACTTC; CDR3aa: CASKQQTTAQETQYF
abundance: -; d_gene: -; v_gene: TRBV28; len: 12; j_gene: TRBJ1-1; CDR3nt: TGTGCCAGCGATGATCGGTTCGGGGAAGCTTTCTTT; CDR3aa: CASDDRFGEAFF
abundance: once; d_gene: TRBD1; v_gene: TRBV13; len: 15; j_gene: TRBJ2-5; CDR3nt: TGTGCCAGCAGCTTAACCGGGACAGGGTTCGAGACCCAGTACTTC; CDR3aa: CASSLTGTGFETQYF
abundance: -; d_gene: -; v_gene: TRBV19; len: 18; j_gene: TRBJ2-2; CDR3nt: TGTGCCAGTAGTATAGAAGCAGGGACTTTATATTACACCGGGGAGCTGTTTTTT; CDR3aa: CASSIEAGTLYYTGELFF
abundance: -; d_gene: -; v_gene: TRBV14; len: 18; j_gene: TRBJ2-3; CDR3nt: TGTGCCAGCAGCCAACTCTACGAACCCAGGGATTGGGCAGATACGCAGTATTTT; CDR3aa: CASSQLYEPRDWADTQYF
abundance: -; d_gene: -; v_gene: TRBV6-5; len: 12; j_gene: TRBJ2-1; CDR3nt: TGTGCCAGCAGCCTTACCTCCGGTGAGCAGTTCTTC; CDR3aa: CASSLTSGEQFF
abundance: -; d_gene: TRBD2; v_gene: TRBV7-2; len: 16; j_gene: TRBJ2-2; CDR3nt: TGTGCCAGCAGCTTCCCGACTAGCGGGGCGCTCGGGGAGCTGTTTTTT; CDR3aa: CASSFPTSGALGELFF
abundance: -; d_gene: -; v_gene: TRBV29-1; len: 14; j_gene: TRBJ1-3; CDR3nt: TGCAGCGTTGCTGACATCAGCTCTGGAAACACCATATATTTT; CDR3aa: CSVADISSGNTIYF
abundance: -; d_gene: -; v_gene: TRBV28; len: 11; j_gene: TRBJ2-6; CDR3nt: TGTGCCAGCGGGGAAGGGAGGGTCCTGACTTTC; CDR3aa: CASGEGRVLTF
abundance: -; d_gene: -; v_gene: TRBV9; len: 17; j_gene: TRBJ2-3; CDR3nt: TGTGCCAGCAGCCCCTACGCCGGGTCCCCTAGCACAGATACGCAGTATTTT; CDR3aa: CASSPYAGSPSTDTQYF
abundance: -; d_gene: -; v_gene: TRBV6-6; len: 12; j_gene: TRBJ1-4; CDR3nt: TGTGCCAGCAGCCCCGGGGGTGAAAAACTGTTTTTT; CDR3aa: CASSPGGEKLFF
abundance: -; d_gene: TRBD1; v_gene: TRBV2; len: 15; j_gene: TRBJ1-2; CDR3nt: TGTGCCAGCAGTCCAAGGACAGGGGGCTTCTATGGCTACACCTTC; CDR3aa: CASSPRTGGFYGYTF
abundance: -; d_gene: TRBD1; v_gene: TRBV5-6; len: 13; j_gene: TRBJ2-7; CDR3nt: TGTGCCAGCAGCTTGGGGACAGGGGGTCTAGCGGACTTC; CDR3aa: CASSLGTGGLADF
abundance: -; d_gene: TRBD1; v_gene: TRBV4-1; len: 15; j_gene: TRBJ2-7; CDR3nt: TGCGCCAGCAGCCAAGACCATACAGGGGACTACGAGCAGTACTTC; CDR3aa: CASSQDHTGDYEQYF
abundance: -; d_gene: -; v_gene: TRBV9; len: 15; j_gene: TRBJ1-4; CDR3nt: TGTGCCAGCAGCTATGGGCCGGACATAGGGGAAAAACTGTTTTTT; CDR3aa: CASSYGPDIGEKLFF
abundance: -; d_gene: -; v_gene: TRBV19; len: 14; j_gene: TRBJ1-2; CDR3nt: TGTGCCAGTAGTATGGCCGACAGGTGGGTCGGCTACACCTTC; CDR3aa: CASSMADRWVGYTF
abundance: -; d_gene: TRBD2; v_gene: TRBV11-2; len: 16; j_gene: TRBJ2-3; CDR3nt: TGTGCCAGCAGCTTCGGGAGGCGGTCTAGCACAGATACGCAGTATTTT; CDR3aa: CASSFGRRSSTDTQYF
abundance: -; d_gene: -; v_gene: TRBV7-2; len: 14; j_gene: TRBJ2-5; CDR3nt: TGTGCCAGCAGCTTAGGACTAACCGAGGAGACCCAGTACTTC; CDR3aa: CASSLGLTEETQYF
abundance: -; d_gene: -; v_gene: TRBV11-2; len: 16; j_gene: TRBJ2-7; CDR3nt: TGTGCCAGCAGCTCCCTGACACAGTCTACAACCTACGAGCAGTACTTC; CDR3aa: CASSSLTQSTTYEQYF
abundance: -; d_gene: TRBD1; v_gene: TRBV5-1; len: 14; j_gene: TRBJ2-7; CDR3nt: TGCGCCAGCAGCTTAGGACAGGGATCCCACGAGCAGTACTTC; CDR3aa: CASSLGQGSHEQYF
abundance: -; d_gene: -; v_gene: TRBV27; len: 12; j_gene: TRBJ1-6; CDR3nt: TGTGCCAGCAGTTTCGGGGGTGGACCCCTCCACTTT; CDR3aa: CASSFGGGPLHF
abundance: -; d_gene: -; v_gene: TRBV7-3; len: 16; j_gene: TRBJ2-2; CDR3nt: TGTGCCAGCAGACCCACCAGGACTTCGTGGACCGGGGAGCTGTTTTTT; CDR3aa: CASRPTRTSWTGELFF
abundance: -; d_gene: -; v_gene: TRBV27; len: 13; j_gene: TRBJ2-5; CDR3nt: TGTGCCAGCAAGACAGCGCCTCAAGAGACCCAGTACTTC; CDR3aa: CASKTAPQETQYF
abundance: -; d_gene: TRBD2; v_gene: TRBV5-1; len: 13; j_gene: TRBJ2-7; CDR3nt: TGCGCCTGCCGCACTAGCGAGTCCTACGAGCAGTACTTC; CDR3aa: CACRTSESYEQYF
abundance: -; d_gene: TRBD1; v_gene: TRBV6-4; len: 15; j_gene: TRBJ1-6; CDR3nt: TGTGCCAGCAGTGACTCGACAGGGGAAAATTCACCCCTCCACTTT; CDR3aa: CASSDSTGENSPLHF
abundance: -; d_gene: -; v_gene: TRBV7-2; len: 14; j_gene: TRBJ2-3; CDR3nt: TGTGCCAGCATGACAGACTCGCTCACAGATACGCAGTATTTT; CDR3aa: CASMTDSLTDTQYF
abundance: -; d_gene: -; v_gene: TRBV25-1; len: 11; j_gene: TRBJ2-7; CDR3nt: TGTGCCAGCAGGAGAATCTACGAGCAGTACTTC; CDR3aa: CASRRIYEQYF
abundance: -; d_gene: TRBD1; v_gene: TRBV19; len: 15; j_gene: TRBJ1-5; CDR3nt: TGTGCCAGTAGTAGCGGGACAGGGTACAATCAGCCCCAGCATTTT; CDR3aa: CASSSGTGYNQPQHF
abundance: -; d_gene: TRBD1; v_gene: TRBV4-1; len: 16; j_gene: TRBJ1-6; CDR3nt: TGCGCCAGCAGCCCGGGGGGGCAACAGGGGAATTCACCCCTCCACTTT; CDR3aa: CASSPGGQQGNSPLHF
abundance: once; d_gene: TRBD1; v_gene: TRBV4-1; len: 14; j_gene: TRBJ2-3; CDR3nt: TGCGCCAGCGCCTACAGGGGCGGCACAGATACGCAGTATTTT; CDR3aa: CASAYRGGTDTQYF
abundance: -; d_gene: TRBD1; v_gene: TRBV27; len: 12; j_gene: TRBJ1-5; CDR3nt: TGTGCCAGCAGCTCAGGGGGGCAGCCCCAGCATTTT; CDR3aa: CASSSGGQPQHF
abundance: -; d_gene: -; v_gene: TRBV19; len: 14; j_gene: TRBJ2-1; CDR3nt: TGTGCCAGTAGGTCCCTAGGTTTCATCAATGAGCAGTTCTTC; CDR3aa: CASRSLGFINEQFF
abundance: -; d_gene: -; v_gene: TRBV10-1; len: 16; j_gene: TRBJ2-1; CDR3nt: TGCGCCAGCAGTTCGTCGGGGAGTTTCTCCTACAATGAGCAGTTCTTC; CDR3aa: CASSSSGSFSYNEQFF
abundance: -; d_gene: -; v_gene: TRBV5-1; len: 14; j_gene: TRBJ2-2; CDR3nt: TGCGCCAGCAGCTTAAGCCTGAACACCGGGGAGCTGTTTTTT; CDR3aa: CASSLSLNTGELFF